This entry lists 28 T cell receptor beta chains sequenced from one sample in a study of response to subunit inactivated influenza vaccine. TCRdb reprocessed the RT-PCR reads via MiXCR and lists one record per CDR3 protein. The table has 500,000 to 600,000 distinct CDR3 sequences, approximately 15% seen once. Sequencing used CD4+ T cells sorted from PBMCs, obtained approximately 25 months after vaccination. Receptors were obtained from a man aged 50-75 years who received an inactivated influenza vaccine.

The chain links TRBV12-3 or TRBV12-4 to TRBJ2-5; TRBD1 is a possible D gene (7 bases). The length of the CDR3 is 13 residues. V shed 5 bases and J shed 5 bases, with 12 bases lying between them. In DNA form, the CDR3 reads TGTGCCAGCAGTCAGGGGGGTTGGGAGACCCAGTACTTC. It is translated as CASSQGGWETQYF.

This clonotype occurred a few times. The chain has TRBV18 and TRBJ1-2; tentative D call: TRBD1 (5 bases). The CDR3 length is 16 residues. V lost 3 bases and J lost 2, with 16 bases in between. CDR1 and CDR2 from the germline V gene are KGHSH and LQKENI. CDR3 residues: CASSPQGGGTNYGYTF. The CDR3 nucleotides read TGTGCCAGCTCACCCCAAGGCGGGGGAACCAACTATGGCTACACCTTC.

There are a few counts of this clonotype. The gene calls are TRBV6-1 and TRBJ2-3; 11 positions agree with TRBD2. Losses at the gene ends were 5 bases for V and 2 bases for J; bases not matched to a gene: 3. The CDR3 spans 15 residues. The V gene's germline CDR1 is MNHNS and CDR2 SASEGT. CDR3 nucleotides: TGTGCCAGCAGTCAGACTAGCGGGATCACAGATACGCAGTATTTT. This sequence encodes CASSQTSGITDTQYF.

The V call is TRBV18, the J call TRBJ2-3, with 8 bases lining up with TRBD2. The V gene end was trimmed by 3 bases and the J gene end by 5 bases; junction bases not matched to a gene: 7. Germline V gene lookup returns CDR1 KGHSH and CDR2 LQKENI. CDR3 size: 15 residues. This CDR3 is CASSPDGRALDTQYF. For the CDR3, the DNA is TGTGCCAGCTCACCCGACGGGAGGGCCTTAGATACGCAGTATTTT. Full variable domain (remainder filled in from reference TRBV18 and TRBJ2-3): NAGVMQNPRHLVRRRGQEARLRCSPMKGHSHVYWYRQLPEEGLKFMVYLQKENIIDESGMPKERFSAEFPKEGPSILRIQQVVRGDSAAYFCASSPDGRALDTQYFGPGTRLTVL.

The chain uses TRBV10-3 and TRBJ2-5; 8 bases map to TRBD1. The ends lost 6 bases at V and 4 bases at J; junction bases unmatched: 7. From germline, CDR1 is ENHRY and CDR2 SYGVKD. CDR3 length equals 14 residues. The CDR3: CAIREQGVGETQYF. In nucleotides, the CDR3 is TGTGCCATCAGGGAACAGGGGGTGGGAGAGACCCAGTACTTC.

The rearrangement joins TRBV9 to TRBJ2-3, with D tentatively TRBD1 (6 bases). CDR1 is SGDLS and CDR2 is YYNGEE in the germline V gene. CDR3 length equals 14 residues. Trimming shortened V by 0 bases and J by 11 bases, and 16 bases separated the two germline ends. The CDR3: CASSVAGPQGGQYF. DNA for the CDR3: TGTGCCAGCAGCGTAGCCGGACCCCAAGGGGGGCAGTATTTT.

This rearrangement joins TRBV6-2 or TRBV6-3 to TRBJ2-7, with D possibly being TRBD1 (5 bases). The germline CDR1 and CDR2 sequences are MNHEY and SVGEGT. V lost 2 bases and J 1 base, leaving 18 bases between the germline ends. The CDR3 consists of 17 residues. The CDR3 loop is CASSYNGRQGLSYEQYF. The DNA for the CDR3 is TGTGCCAGCAGTTACAACGGGCGGCAGGGCCTTTCCTACGAGCAGTACTTC.

The sample holds a few counts of this clonotype. The chain couples TRBV5-6 to TRBJ2-2, with D uncertain. V lost 4 bases to trimming and J lost 0 bases, with 13 bases between them. CDR3 length equals 16 residues. Germline CDR1 is SGHDT and CDR2 is YYEEEE. The CDR3 DNA follows: TGTGCCAGCAGCCGAGGTTTGCGAACGAACACCGGGGAGCTGTTTTTT. Translating it yields CASSRGLRTNTGELFF.

This clonotype turned up a few times. The V call is TRBV5-1, the J call TRBJ2-5; possible D gene TRBD1, 6 bases. This CDR3 has 16 residues. The V gene's germline CDR1 is SGHRS and CDR2 YFSETQ. The V end lost 4 bases, the J end lost 1 base, and 17 bases lay between the germline ends. Here the CDR3 reads CASSLVLTGSQETQYF. For the CDR3, the DNA is TGCGCCAGCAGCCTGGTTCTCACAGGGAGCCAAGAGACCCAGTACTTC.

This clonotype was seen a handful of times. The chain joins TRBV19 to TRBJ1-5, with D maybe TRBD1 (5 bases). Germline V lookup: CDR1 LNHDA, CDR2 SQIVND (reference sequence). V shed 3 bases and J shed 4 bases, with 10 bases lying between them. The CDR3 length is 14 residues. The CDR3 here is CASSMGRKNQPQHF. The CDR3 DNA reads as TGTGCCAGTAGTATGGGACGGAAAAATCAGCCCCAGCATTTT.

This chain connects TRBV30 to TRBJ1-5, with 8 positions matching TRBD1. V was pared by 3 bases and J by 4 bases, with 8 bases of the junction left unmatched. Germline CDR1 GTSNPN, CDR2 SVGIG (reference sequence). This CDR3 region has 15 residues. The CDR3 region has the DNA TGTGCCTGGAGCCGGACAGGGAGGCCGAATCAGCCCCAGCATTTT. This codes for CAWSRTGRPNQPQHF.

The chain employs TRBV4-3 and TRBJ1-1; D is uncertain. V was cut by 0 bases and J by 10 bases, with 15 bases left in between. Germline CDR1 and CDR2: LGHNA and YSLEER. This CDR3 is built from 14 residues. The chain's CDR3 is CASSQDRSGIGAFF. Here the CDR3 DNA reads TGCGCCAGCAGCCAAGACCGCTCGGGGATTGGAGCTTTCTTT.

This clonotype was counted between two and nine times. The V call is TRBV7-2, the J call TRBJ1-5; a possible D gene is TRBD1 (5 bases). Trimming took 1 base from V and 6 from J, leaving 19 bases between them. The length of the CDR3 is 17 residues. Germline lookup yields CDR1 SGHTA and CDR2 FQGNSA. The CDR3 DNA reads TGTGCCAGCAGCTTAGGGGGCCTACGGGGGTTTGGTCAGCCCCAGCATTTT. This codes for CASSLGGLRGFGQPQHF.

In its sample, this clonotype was seen a few times. The chain employs TRBV5-1 and TRBJ2-7; D is ambiguous. Between the trimmed V and J ends, which lost 0 bases and 7 bases, there was a span of 14 bases. Germline values: CDR1 SGHRS, CDR2 YFSETQ. The CDR3 loop spans 14 amino acids. The CDR3 region has the DNA TGCGCCAGCAGCTTGGGCTCAGATGGTGGGGAGCAGTACTTC. Translation: CASSLGSDGGEQYF.

The V and J genes are TRBV28 and TRBJ2-7, with 8 bases matching TRBD1. The germline V gene has CDR1 MDHEN and CDR2 SYDVKM. V dropped 8 bases and J dropped 2; count of bases not matched to a gene: 11. This CDR3 region has 15 residues. CDR3: CASFSLTGAPYEQYF. In DNA, the CDR3 is TGTGCCAGCTTTTCTCTGACAGGGGCCCCCTACGAGCAGTACTTC.

J is TRBJ2-3 and V is TRBV7-2, with 11 bases identical to TRBD2. Germline CDR1 is SGHTA and CDR2 is FQGNSA. V lost 5 bases, J lost 3 bases, and 4 bases stayed unmatched. CDR3 length: 15 residues. As DNA, the CDR3 is TGTGCCAGCAGCAGACTAGCGGGGAAAACAGATACGCAGTATTTT. Its translation: CASSRLAGKTDTQYF.

This clonotype was recorded at least ten times. This chain links TRBV5-1 with TRBJ1-1; D remains unclear. The CDR3 consists of 15 residues. Trimming cost V 4 bases and J 2 bases, with 15 bases left between them. Germline V lookup: CDR1 SGHRS, CDR2 YFSETQ. CDR3 residues: CASSPPGRANTEAFF. Here the CDR3 DNA reads TGCGCCAGCAGCCCCCCGGGGAGGGCCAACACTGAAGCTTTCTTT.

This clonotype was counted between two and nine times. This sequence joins TRBV20-1 and TRBJ1-5; 7 nucleotides match TRBD1. The ends lost 0 bases at V and 7 bases at J; junction bases unmatched: 6. Germline CDR1 reads DFQATT; CDR2 reads SNEGSKA (reference sequence). The CDR3 consists of 14 residues. CDR3 residues: CSARDQKGAQPQHF. In nucleotides, the CDR3 is TGCAGTGCTAGAGATCAGAAGGGGGCCCAGCCCCAGCATTTT.

This clonotype was seen only a few times. The chain employs TRBV24-1 and TRBJ2-5; 7 bases are shared with TRBD1. The CDR3 consists of 15 residues. The germline gives CDR1 KGHDR, CDR2 SFDVKD. V trimming: 4 bases; J trimming: 5 bases; junction bases outside the gene matches: 9. The CDR3 DNA reads TGTGCCACCAGTGACCCCGGACAGGCTAGGGAGACCCAGTACTTC. Its translation: CATSDPGQARETQYF.

This sequence joins TRBV25-1 and TRBJ1-1; D call uncertain. V lost 3 bases, J lost 0 bases, and 14 bases lay in between. Germline CDR1 MGHDK, CDR2 SYGVNS. The CDR3 is 16 amino acids. The CDR3 loop reads CASSDRYTYMNTEAFF. In nucleotides, the CDR3 is TGTGCCAGCAGTGACCGGTACACTTACATGAACACTGAAGCTTTCTTT. Together with reference TRBV25-1 and TRBJ1-1, the CDR3 gives the full variable domain: EADIYQTPRYLVIGTGKKITLECSQTMGHDKMYWYQQDPGMELHLIHYSYGVNSTEKGDLSSESTVSRIRTEHFPLTLESARPSHTSQYLCASSDRYTYMNTEAFFGQGTRLTVV.

This clonotype was observed a few times. This sequence joins TRBV20-1 and TRBJ2-3, with TRBD1 as a possible D gene (5 bases). The CDR3 covers 14 residues. V was pared by 5 bases and J by 5 bases, with 17 bases between. The germline V gene encodes CDR1 DFQATT and CDR2 SNEGSKA (reference sequence). CDR3 DNA: TGCAGTGCTCCCCGGACACCTACTGGAGATACGCAGTATTTT. It is translated as CSAPRTPTGDTQYF.

This clonotype was seen ten or more times. The junction differs from germline at one of its ends, possibly a read error. This rearrangement joins TRBV12-3 or TRBV12-4 to TRBJ2-2; D is uncertain. The CDR3 sequence is 12 residues long. CDR3 bases: TGCGCCAGCAGCCGGGACACCGGGGAGCTGTTTTTT. As protein: CASSRDTGELFF.

V and J are TRBV5-4 and TRBJ2-1, with D unresolved. The V end was cut by 4 bases, the J end by 6 bases, with 20 bases between. The CDR3 extends over 16 amino acids. Per the germline V gene, CDR1 is SGHNT and CDR2 is YYREEE (reference sequence). The CDR3 DNA reads as TGTGCCAGCAGCCTAAATTCGCCCGCAGCAAGCAATGAGCAGTTCTTC. Translated, it gives CASSLNSPAASNEQFF.

V usage is TRBV7-8 and J usage is TRBJ2-7; D could derive from TRBD1 or TRBD2 (5 bases each). There are 16 residues in the CDR3. Trimming removed 4 bases at V and 0 bases at J, with 16 bases between. Germline CDR1 SGHVS, CDR2 FQNEAQ. CDR3 nucleotide sequence: TGTGCCAGCAGCTACCCCGGGACGCAGGCCTCCTACGAGCAGTACTTC. It translates to CASSYPGTQASYEQYF.

The chain carries TRBV6-5 and TRBJ2-7; TRBD2 agrees at 13 bases. J gave up 2 bases and V 0 bases, and 4 bases lay outside the gene matches. Germline assignment: CDR1 MNHEY and CDR2 SVGAGI. CDR3 length: 17 residues. CDR3 DNA sequence: TGTGCCAGCAGTTACTCCAAGACTAGCGGGAGGACCTACGAGCAGTACTTC. It codes for CASSYSKTSGRTYEQYF.

A note on this clonotype: At one of its ends the junction is not consistent with the germline gene, which may arise from a read error. This chain connects TRBV5-5 to TRBJ2-1; TRBD2 matches 7 bases. The CDR3 covers 13 residues. CDR1 is SGHKS and CDR2 is YYEKEE in the germline V gene (reference sequence). CDR3 coding DNA: TGTGCCAGCAGCTTGACTCTAGCGGACGCGGGGATCTTC. Amino acids: CASSLTLADAGIF. The variable domain in full, with the rest retrieved from reference TRBV5-5 and TRBJ2-1, is DAGVTQSPTHLIKTRGQQVTLRCSPISGHKSVSWYQQVLGQGPQFIFQYYEKEERGRGNFPDRFSARQFPNYSSELNVNALLLGDSALYLCASSLTLADAGIFGPGTRLTVL.

This clonotype appeared many times. The chain carries TRBV20-1 and TRBJ2-5; D remains ambiguous. From germline, CDR1 is DFQATT and CDR2 SNEGSKA (reference sequence). The V end was cut by 4 bases, the J end by 5 bases, with 8 bases between. The CDR3 runs 11 residues. CDR3 nucleotide sequence: TGCAGTGCTACGCTCCGGGAGACCCAGTACTTC. It specifies CSATLRETQYF.

This clonotype has more than one count but fewer than ten. This chain connects TRBV4-1 to TRBJ1-5; D might be TRBD1 (6 bases). The CDR3 is made up of 15 amino acids. V lost 2 bases to trimming and J lost 4 bases, with 12 bases between them. The germline V gene has CDR1 MGHRA and CDR2 YSYEKL. The CDR3 here is CASSQTTQGNQPQHF. CDR3 DNA: TGCGCCAGCAGCCAAACGACTCAGGGGAATCAGCCCCAGCATTTT.